This TCR beta chain was observed in a study of early T cells in non-severe SARS-CoV-2 infection. Study summary: Sequencing targeted bulk RNA from unsorted whole blood, leaving chains unpaired. General study findings and limits: A preference for anti-spike CD8 responses marked VDJdb matching, which missed private and CD4 specificities.

On this clonotype itself: Its antigen is undetermined.

Unique molecular identifiers (one per individual cDNA molecule) were attached. TCRdb redid the calling of the 5' RACE reads with MiXCR, one entry per CDR3 protein. The table lists about 61,000 distinct CDR3 sequences, less than 14% of them singletons. The V and J ends lost 6 bases and 6 bases, in that order; junction bases with no gene match: 6. The CDR3 spans 13 residues. The germline V gene has CDR1 WNHNN and CDR2 SYGVQD (reference sequence). This receptor was identified in an adult who was a healthcare worker with PCR-confirmed SARS-CoV-2 infection or an uninfected control (not recorded which). The chain uses TRBV10-1 and TRBJ2-3; 7 bases map to TRBD1. The sample was whole blood. For the CDR3, the DNA is TGCGCCAGCAGCCTGACAGGGAGTGATACGCAGTATTTT. Residues: CASSLTGSDTQYF.